The clone carrying this TCR beta chain was detected only a few times. These data come from a study of T-cell reconstitution after alpha-beta-depleted transplantation in children. During its preparation, the TCRbeta library received unique molecular identifiers. TCRdb re-called the PCR reads with MiXCR, one entry per CDR3 protein. There are some 530,000 distinct CDR3 sequences in the sample; around 12% occur only once, and more than 5.5% lies in the top ten. Per germline, CDR1 LGHNA and CDR2 YSLEER. Unmatched junction bases numbered 1, after V lost 1 base and J lost 1 base. The CDR3 consists of 15 residues.

This chain uses TRBV4-3 with TRBJ2-3; 8 nucleotides line up with TRBD1. This TCR came from a human donor who donated a stem cell graft to a child with combined immunodeficiency. The sample was PBMCs from the stem cell graft donor, taken from the stem cell graft. Here the CDR3 reads CASSQGGQGTDTQYF. CDR3 DNA sequence: TGCGCCAGCAGCCAAGGGGGACAGGGCACAGATACGCAGTATTTT.